The source of this T cell receptor beta chain is a study of control samples from healthy donors and cancer patients. Some clones are missing from TCRdb's copy, which holds only in-frame ones; the method was immunoSEQ multiplex PCR. The sample lists under 20,000 clones, approximately 80% seen once, with 29% in the top ten. The sequence was collected from an elderly man with head and neck cancer. Sequenced sample: PBMCs.

CDR3 sequence: CASSLSVPSGNTIYF. CDR3 DNA: TGTGCCAGCAGTTTATCCGTCCCCTCTGGAAACACCATATATTTT. The genes are TRBV27 and TRBJ1-3; D call uncertain. The V and J ends lost 0 bases and 0 bases respectively, with 6 bases between them. CDR3 length: 15 amino acids. Germline V CDR1 and CDR2: MNHEY, SMNVEV (reference sequence).